Listed below are T cell receptor beta chains from one sample, sequenced in a study of shared clonotypes between healthy human individuals. TCRdb's copy holds only in-frame clones and misses some; the assay was immunoSEQ multiplex PCR. Altogether over a million clones are present, 95% to 99% being singletons, with the ten largest covering about 0.42%. The sequencing sample was made of naive CD4+ T cells sorted from blood. The origin of the receptors is a man aged 30-40 years in good health. Both conserved end residues are part of each CDR3. Each record gives: J gene, clone size, V gene, D gene, CDR3 DNA, CDR3 protein. A D gene is named only where the DNA matches it firmly. Size is stated for part of the rows, as once, few or many counts, or as a class when the clone is expanded.

j_call: TRBJ1-4
clone_size: -
v_call: TRBV6-1
d_call: -
cdr3_nt: TGTGCCAGCACCCAGCAGCGTGCAGGGAATGAAAAACTGTTTTTT
cdr3_aa: CASTQQRAGNEKLFF

j_call: TRBJ1-1
clone_size: -
v_call: TRBV5-4
d_call: -
cdr3_nt: TGTGCCAGCAGCGGAGGGGCCATCACTGAAGCTTTCTTT
cdr3_aa: CASSGGAITEAFF

j_call: TRBJ1-5
clone_size: -
v_call: TRBV6-1
d_call: -
cdr3_nt: TGTGCCAGCAGCCTACGGACTAACAATCAGCCCCAGCATTTT
cdr3_aa: CASSLRTNNQPQHF

j_call: TRBJ2-2
clone_size: -
v_call: TRBV7-3
d_call: TRBD2
cdr3_nt: TGTGCCAGCAGTCGAGGGACTAGCCGGAACACCGGGGAGCTGTTTTTT
cdr3_aa: CASSRGTSRNTGELFF

j_call: TRBJ1-2
clone_size: -
v_call: TRBV2
d_call: -
cdr3_nt: TGTGCCAGCAGGGGGACTGCCCCGCGAGGCTACACCTTC
cdr3_aa: CASRGTAPRGYTF

j_call: TRBJ2-7
clone_size: -
v_call: TRBV19
d_call: -
cdr3_nt: TGTGCCAGTAGTATTGCAGATTCCTACGAGCAGTACTTC
cdr3_aa: CASSIADSYEQYF

j_call: TRBJ2-1
clone_size: -
v_call: TRBV11-3
d_call: -
cdr3_nt: TGTGCCAGCAGCTTCAACAGATACAATGAGCAGTTCTTC
cdr3_aa: CASSFNRYNEQFF

j_call: TRBJ2-1
clone_size: -
v_call: TRBV28
d_call: -
cdr3_nt: TGTGCCAGCAGTTTGCCTCCCTACAATGAGCAGTTCTTC
cdr3_aa: CASSLPPYNEQFF

j_call: TRBJ2-3
clone_size: -
v_call: TRBV28
d_call: TRBD1
cdr3_nt: TGTGCCAGCACCCACCCATTCCGGGACAGGAGCACAGATACGCAGTATTTT
cdr3_aa: CASTHPFRDRSTDTQYF

j_call: TRBJ2-1
clone_size: -
v_call: TRBV5-1
d_call: TRBD2
cdr3_nt: TGCGCCAGCAGCTTACGTAGTGGGACTAGCGGGAGTAATGAGCAGTTCTTC
cdr3_aa: CASSLRSGTSGSNEQFF

j_call: TRBJ2-2
clone_size: -
v_call: TRBV2
d_call: -
cdr3_nt: TGTGCCAGCAGTGCTGAGGGCCAGAACACCGGGGAGCTGTTTTTT
cdr3_aa: CASSAEGQNTGELFF

j_call: TRBJ1-3
clone_size: -
v_call: TRBV4-3
d_call: TRBD1
cdr3_nt: TGCGCCAGCAGCCAAGGAAGGGTCACAGGGGCGTCTGGAAACACCATATATTTT
cdr3_aa: CASSQGRVTGASGNTIYF

j_call: TRBJ2-5
clone_size: -
v_call: TRBV5-1
d_call: TRBD2
cdr3_nt: TGCGCCAGCAGAGGGCTAGCGGGACTCTGGGACGGCCAAGAGACCCAGTACTTC
cdr3_aa: CASRGLAGLWDGQETQYF

j_call: TRBJ1-1
clone_size: -
v_call: TRBV11-2
d_call: -
cdr3_nt: TGTGCCAGCAGCTTTCCGATGAACACTGAAGCTTTCTTT
cdr3_aa: CASSFPMNTEAFF

j_call: TRBJ2-7
clone_size: -
v_call: TRBV11-3
d_call: -
cdr3_nt: TGTGCCAGCAGCTTCTACAGGGAATCTGGGCAGTACTTC
cdr3_aa: CASSFYRESGQYF

j_call: TRBJ1-1
clone_size: -
v_call: TRBV21-1
d_call: -
cdr3_nt: TGTGCCAGCAGTAACACACCCTCCTCAAGTCTGACAGGGAAGACGGACACTGAAGCTTTCTTT
cdr3_aa: CASSNTPSSSLTGKTDTEAFF

j_call: TRBJ2-4
clone_size: -
v_call: TRBV11-2
d_call: -
cdr3_nt: TGTGCCAGCAGCCATGGCGCTAATGGGCAGAGCTTC
cdr3_aa: CASSHGANGQSF

j_call: TRBJ2-7
clone_size: -
v_call: TRBV7-2
d_call: TRBD1
cdr3_nt: TGTGCCAGCAGCTACACAGGGACAGTCTCCTACGAGCAGTACTTC
cdr3_aa: CASSYTGTVSYEQYF

j_call: TRBJ2-5
clone_size: -
v_call: TRBV29-1
d_call: -
cdr3_nt: TGCAGCGTTGCGTTTGGAAACTTAAAAGAGACCCAGTACTTC
cdr3_aa: CSVAFGNLKETQYF

j_call: TRBJ1-5
clone_size: -
v_call: TRBV11-2
d_call: -
cdr3_nt: TGTGCCAGCAGCTTTACAGGGACATATCAGCCCCAGCATTTT
cdr3_aa: CASSFTGTYQPQHF

j_call: TRBJ2-7
clone_size: -
v_call: TRBV30
d_call: TRBD1
cdr3_nt: TGTGCCTGGGGGCCGTGGGACAGGGGATACGAGCAGTACTTC
cdr3_aa: CAWGPWDRGYEQYF

j_call: TRBJ2-2
clone_size: -
v_call: TRBV4-3
d_call: -
cdr3_nt: TGCGCCAGCAGCTTTTTATCGTTGGGAGCGGGCGGGGAGCTGTTTTTT
cdr3_aa: CASSFLSLGAGGELFF

j_call: TRBJ2-3
clone_size: -
v_call: TRBV5-4
d_call: -
cdr3_nt: TGTGCCAGCAGCTTGGACGGGGACACAGATACGCAGTATTTT
cdr3_aa: CASSLDGDTDTQYF

j_call: TRBJ1-1
clone_size: -
v_call: TRBV5-1
d_call: TRBD1
cdr3_nt: TGCGCCAGCAGTATTGGGACAGGTGGACGGAACACTGAAGCTTTCTTT
cdr3_aa: CASSIGTGGRNTEAFF

j_call: TRBJ1-1
clone_size: -
v_call: TRBV9
d_call: -
cdr3_nt: TGTGCCAGCAGCGTAGGGAAAGGGGGGAACACTGAAGCTTTCTTT
cdr3_aa: CASSVGKGGNTEAFF

j_call: TRBJ1-1
clone_size: once
v_call: TRBV5-4
d_call: TRBD1
cdr3_nt: TGTGCCAGCGGGACAGCCAACACTGAAGCTTTCTTT
cdr3_aa: CASGTANTEAFF

j_call: TRBJ2-3
clone_size: -
v_call: TRBV5-1
d_call: TRBD2
cdr3_nt: TGCGCCAGCAGCTTGGTAGCGGGAGCAGATACGCAGTATTTT
cdr3_aa: CASSLVAGADTQYF

j_call: TRBJ1-3
clone_size: -
v_call: TRBV4-1
d_call: -
cdr3_nt: TGCGCCAGGCGACCACTTAGTAGGTCTGGAAACACCATATATTTT
cdr3_aa: CARRPLSRSGNTIYF

j_call: TRBJ1-5
clone_size: -
v_call: TRBV19
d_call: -
cdr3_nt: TGTGCCAGCCACAGGGTAGAGCAGCCCCAGCATTTT
cdr3_aa: CASHRVEQPQHF